Listed here is a single T cell receptor beta chain. Its recognized antigen is unknown. Base quality data are lacking; no much larger clone is found one base away. This sample is part of a study of control samples from healthy donors and cancer patients (dated by TCRdb to the early 2020s). The CDR3, from cysteine to phenylalanine, totals 16 residues. The CDR3 DNA has 48 bases and is translated from base 1. Trimming takes 4 bases off V and 5 bases off J; junction bases not matched to a gene: 10. Looking up the germline V gene yields CDR1 SGHRS and CDR2 YFSETQ. To prepare the library, the immunoSEQ multiplex PCR assay was applied. Entries here come from immuneACCESS through TCRdb and include only in-frame sequences with V and J called. Some clones fail to appear in such tables; in the studies checked, an unresolved V gene covers under half of the shortfall, and the cause of the remainder is unknown. This sample holds roughly 70,000 clones; 84% were observed only once. Jointly, the top ten make up under 30% of the sample.

The sequence links TRBV5-1 to TRBJ2-2; TRBD1 fits 8 bases in the junction. This TCR came from a man aged 45-65 years in good health. Material for sequencing was blood. The DNA sequence is as follows: TGCGCCAGCAGCCACCAATCGCAGGGGGCTACCGGGGAGCTGTTTTTT. Its product reads: CASSHQSQGATGELFF.